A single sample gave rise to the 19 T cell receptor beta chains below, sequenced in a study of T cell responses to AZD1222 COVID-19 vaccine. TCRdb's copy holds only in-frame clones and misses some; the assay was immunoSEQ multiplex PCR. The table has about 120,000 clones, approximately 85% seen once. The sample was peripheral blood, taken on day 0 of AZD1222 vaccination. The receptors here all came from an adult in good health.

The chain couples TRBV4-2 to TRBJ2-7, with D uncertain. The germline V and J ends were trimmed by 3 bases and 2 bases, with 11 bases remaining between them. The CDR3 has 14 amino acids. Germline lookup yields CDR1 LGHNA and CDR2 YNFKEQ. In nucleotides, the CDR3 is TGTGCCAGCAGCCATAGGACGGGCACCTACGAGCAGTACTTC. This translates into CASSHRTGTYEQYF.

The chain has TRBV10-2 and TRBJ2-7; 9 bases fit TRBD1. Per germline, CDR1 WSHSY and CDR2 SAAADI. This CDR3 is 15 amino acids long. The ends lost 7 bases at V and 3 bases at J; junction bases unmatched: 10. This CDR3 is CASNLIGTGRYEQYF. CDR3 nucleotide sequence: TGCGCCAGCAACTTAATCGGGACAGGGCGCTACGAGCAGTACTTC.

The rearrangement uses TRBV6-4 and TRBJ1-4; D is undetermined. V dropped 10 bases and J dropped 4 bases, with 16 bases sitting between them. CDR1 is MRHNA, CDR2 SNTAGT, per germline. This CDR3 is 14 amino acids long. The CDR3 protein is CATNLASFNEKLFF. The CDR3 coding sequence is TGTGCCACCAACTTGGCCTCGTTTAATGAAAAACTGTTTTTT.

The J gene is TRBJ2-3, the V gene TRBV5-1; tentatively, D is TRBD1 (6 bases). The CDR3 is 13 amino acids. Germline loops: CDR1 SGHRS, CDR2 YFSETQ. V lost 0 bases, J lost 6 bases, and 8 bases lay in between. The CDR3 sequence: CASSLDDRDTQYF. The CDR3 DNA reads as TGCGCCAGCAGCTTGGACGACAGGGATACGCAGTATTTT.

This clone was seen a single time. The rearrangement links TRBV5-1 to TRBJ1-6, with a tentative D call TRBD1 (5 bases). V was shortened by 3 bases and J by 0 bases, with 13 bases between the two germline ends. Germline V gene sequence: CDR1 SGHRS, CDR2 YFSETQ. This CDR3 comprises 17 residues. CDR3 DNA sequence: TGCGCCAGCAGCTCGGGGACGCCGAGCTCCTATAATTCACCCCTCCACTTT. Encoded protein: CASSSGTPSSYNSPLHF.

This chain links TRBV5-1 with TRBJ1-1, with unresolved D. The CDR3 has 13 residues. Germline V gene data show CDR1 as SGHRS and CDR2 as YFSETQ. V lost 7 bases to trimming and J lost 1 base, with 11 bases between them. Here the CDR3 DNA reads TGCGCCAGCTATCTTTCGAAGAACACTGAAGCTTTCTTT. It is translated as CASYLSKNTEAFF.

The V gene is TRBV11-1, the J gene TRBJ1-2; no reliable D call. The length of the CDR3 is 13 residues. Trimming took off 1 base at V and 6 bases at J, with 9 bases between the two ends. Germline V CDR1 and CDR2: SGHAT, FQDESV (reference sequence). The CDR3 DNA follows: TGTGCCAGCAGCTTAGGCCTAGACGATGGCTACACCTTC. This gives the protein CASSLGLDDGYTF.

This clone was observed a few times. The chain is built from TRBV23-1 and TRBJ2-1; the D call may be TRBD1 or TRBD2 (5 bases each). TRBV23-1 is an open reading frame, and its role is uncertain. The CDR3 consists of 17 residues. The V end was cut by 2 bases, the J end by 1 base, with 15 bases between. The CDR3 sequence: CASSQGYPRGSYNEQFF. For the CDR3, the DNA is TGCGCCAGCAGTCAAGGATACCCGAGGGGTTCCTACAATGAGCAGTTCTTC.

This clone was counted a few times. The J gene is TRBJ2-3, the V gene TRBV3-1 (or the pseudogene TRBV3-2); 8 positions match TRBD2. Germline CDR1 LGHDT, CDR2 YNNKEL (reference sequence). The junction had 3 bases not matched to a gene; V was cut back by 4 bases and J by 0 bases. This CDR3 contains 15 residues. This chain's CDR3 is CASSPKRGSTDTQYF. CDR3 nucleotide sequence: TGTGCCAGCAGCCCTAAGCGGGGGAGCACAGATACGCAGTATTTT.

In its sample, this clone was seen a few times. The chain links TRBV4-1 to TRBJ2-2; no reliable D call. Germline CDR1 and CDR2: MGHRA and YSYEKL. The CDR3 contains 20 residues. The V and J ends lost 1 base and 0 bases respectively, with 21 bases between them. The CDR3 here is CASSQGPLSRTASNTGELFF. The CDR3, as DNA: TGCGCCAGCAGCCAAGGGCCCCTCTCAAGGACGGCCTCGAACACCGGGGAGCTGTTTTTT.

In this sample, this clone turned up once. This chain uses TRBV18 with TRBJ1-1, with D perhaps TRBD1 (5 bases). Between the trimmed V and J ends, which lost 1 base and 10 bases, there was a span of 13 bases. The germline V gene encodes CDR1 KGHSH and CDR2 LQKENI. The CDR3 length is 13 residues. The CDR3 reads CASSPQGDWRAFF. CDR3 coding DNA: TGTGCCAGCTCACCACAAGGGGACTGGAGAGCTTTCTTT.

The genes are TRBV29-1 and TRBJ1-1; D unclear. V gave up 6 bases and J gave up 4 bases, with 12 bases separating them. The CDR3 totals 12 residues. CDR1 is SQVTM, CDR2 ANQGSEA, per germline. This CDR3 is CSVGSWVTEAFF. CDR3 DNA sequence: TGCAGCGTGGGGAGTTGGGTCACTGAAGCTTTCTTT.

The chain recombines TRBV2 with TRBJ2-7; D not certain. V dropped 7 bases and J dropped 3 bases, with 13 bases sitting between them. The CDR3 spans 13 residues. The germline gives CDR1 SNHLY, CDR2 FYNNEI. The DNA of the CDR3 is TGTGCCAGCAACGTTGAAGTAAACTACGAGCAGTACTTC. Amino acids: CASNVEVNYEQYF.

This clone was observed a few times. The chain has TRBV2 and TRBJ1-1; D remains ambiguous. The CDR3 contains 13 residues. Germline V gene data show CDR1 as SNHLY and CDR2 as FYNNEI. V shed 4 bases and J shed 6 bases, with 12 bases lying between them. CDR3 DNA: TGTGCCAGCAGTGCGTACATTATCTCTGAAGCTTTCTTT. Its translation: CASSAYIISEAFF. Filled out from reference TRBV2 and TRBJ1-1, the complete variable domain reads EPEVTQTPSHQVTQMGQEVILRCVPISNHLYFYWYRQILGQKVEFLVSFYNNEISEKSEIFDDQFSVERPDGSNFTLKIRSTKLEDSAMYFCASSAYIISEAFFGQGTRLTVV.

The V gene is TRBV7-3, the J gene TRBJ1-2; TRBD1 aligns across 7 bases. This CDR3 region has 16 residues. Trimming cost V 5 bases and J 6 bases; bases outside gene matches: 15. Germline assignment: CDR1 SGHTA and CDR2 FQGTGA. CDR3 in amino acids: CASSMGTYRGEDGYTF. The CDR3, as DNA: TGTGCCAGCAGCATGGGGACCTACAGGGGTGAGGATGGCTACACCTTC.

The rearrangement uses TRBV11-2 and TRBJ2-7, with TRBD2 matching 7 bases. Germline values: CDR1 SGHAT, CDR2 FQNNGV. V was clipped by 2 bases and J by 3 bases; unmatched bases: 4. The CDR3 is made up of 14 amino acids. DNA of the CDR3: TGTGCCAGCAGCTTATGGTCGGGGGGCTACGAGCAGTACTTC. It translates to CASSLWSGGYEQYF.

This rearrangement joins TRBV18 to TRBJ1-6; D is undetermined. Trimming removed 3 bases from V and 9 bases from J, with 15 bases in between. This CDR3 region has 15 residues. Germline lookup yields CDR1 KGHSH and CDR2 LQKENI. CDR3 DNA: TGTGCCAGCTCACCGGCGTACCGACTGGGTTCACCCCTCCACTTT. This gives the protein CASSPAYRLGSPLHF.

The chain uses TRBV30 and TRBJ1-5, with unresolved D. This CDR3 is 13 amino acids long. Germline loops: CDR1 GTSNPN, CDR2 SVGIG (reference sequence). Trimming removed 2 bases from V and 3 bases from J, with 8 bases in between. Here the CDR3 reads CAWSSGPNQPQHF. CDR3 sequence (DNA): TGTGCCTGGAGTAGCGGTCCCAATCAGCCCCAGCATTTT.

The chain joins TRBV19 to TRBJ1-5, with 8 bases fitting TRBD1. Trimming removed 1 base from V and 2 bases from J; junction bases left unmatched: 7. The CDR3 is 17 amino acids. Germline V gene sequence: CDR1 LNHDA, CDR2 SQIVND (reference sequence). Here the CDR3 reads CASSIGSVTGGNQPQHF. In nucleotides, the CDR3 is TGTGCCAGTAGTATAGGTTCAGTGACAGGGGGCAATCAGCCCCAGCATTTT.